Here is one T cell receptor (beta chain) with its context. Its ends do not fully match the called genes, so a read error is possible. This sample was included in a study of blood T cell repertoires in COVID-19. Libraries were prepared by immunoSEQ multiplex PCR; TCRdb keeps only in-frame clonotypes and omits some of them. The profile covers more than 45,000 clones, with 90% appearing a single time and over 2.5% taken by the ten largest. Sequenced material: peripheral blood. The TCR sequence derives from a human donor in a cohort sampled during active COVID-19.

The CDR3: CAWGVGYGANVLTF. The CDR3 DNA reads as TGTGCCTGGGGTGTCGGGTACGGGGCCAACGTCCTGACTTTC. V gene TRBV30 combines with J gene TRBJ2-6, with D unclear. From germline, CDR1 is GTSNPN and CDR2 SVGIG (reference sequence). CDR3 length: 14 residues.